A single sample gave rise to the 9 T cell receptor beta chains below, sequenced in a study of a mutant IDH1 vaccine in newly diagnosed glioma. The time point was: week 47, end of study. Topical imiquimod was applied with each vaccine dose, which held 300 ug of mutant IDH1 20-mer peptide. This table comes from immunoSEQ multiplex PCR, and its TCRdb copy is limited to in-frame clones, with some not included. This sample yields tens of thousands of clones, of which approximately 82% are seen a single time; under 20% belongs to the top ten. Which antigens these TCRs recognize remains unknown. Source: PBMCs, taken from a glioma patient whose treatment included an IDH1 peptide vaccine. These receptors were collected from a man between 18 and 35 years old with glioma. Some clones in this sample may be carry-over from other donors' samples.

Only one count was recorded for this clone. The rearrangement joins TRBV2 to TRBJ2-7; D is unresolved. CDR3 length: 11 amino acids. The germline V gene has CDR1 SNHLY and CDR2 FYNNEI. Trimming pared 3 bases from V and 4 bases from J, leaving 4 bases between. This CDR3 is CASSDRYEQYF. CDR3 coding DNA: TGTGCCAGCAGTGACAGGTACGAGCAGTACTTC.

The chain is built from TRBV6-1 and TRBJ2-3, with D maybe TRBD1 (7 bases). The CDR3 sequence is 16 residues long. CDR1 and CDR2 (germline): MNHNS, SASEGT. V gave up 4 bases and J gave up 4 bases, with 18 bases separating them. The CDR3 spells CASSVRQGGAADTQYF. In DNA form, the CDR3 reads TGTGCCAGCAGTGTTAGACAGGGCGGGGCGGCAGATACGCAGTATTTT.

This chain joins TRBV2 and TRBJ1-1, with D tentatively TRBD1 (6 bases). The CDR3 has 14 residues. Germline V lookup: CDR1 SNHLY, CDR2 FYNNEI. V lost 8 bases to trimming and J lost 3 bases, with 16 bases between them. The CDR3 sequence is CASGARGGHTEAFF. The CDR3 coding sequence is TGTGCCAGCGGGGCACGGGGGGGGCACACTGAAGCTTTCTTT.

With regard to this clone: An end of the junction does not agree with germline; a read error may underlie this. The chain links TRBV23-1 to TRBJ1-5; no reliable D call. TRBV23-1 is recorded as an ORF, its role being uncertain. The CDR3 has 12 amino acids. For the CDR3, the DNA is TGCGCCAGCAGTCTAAGAAATCGGCCCCAGCATTTT. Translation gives CASSLRNRPQHF.

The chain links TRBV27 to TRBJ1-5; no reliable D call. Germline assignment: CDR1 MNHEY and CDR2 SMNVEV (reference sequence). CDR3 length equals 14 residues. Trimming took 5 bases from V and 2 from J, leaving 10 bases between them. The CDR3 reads CASSPGPGNQPQHF. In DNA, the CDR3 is TGTGCCAGCAGTCCCGGCCCGGGCAATCAGCCCCAGCATTTT.

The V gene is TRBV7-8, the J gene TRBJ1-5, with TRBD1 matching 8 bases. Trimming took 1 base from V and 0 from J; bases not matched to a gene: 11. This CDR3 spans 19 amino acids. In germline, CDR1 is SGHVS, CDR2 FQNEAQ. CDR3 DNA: TGTGCCAGCAGCTTAGGGGACAGGCGATACCACCATAGCAATCAGCCCCAGCATTTT. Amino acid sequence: CASSLGDRRYHHSNQPQHF. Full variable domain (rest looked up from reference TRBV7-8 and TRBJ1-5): GAGVSQSPRYKVAKRGQDVALRCDPISGHVSLFWYQQALGQGPEFLTYFQNEAQLDKSGLPSDRFFAERPEGSVSTLKIQRTQQEDSAVYLCASSLGDRRYHHSNQPQHFGDGTRLSIL.

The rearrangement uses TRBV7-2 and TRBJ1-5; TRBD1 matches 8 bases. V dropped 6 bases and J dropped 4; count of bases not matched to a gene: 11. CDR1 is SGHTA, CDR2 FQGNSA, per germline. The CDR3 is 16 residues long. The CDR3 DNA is TGTGCCAGCAGTCCGCCAGGGGGCCCGGGTAATCAGCCCCAGCATTTT. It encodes CASSPPGGPGNQPQHF.

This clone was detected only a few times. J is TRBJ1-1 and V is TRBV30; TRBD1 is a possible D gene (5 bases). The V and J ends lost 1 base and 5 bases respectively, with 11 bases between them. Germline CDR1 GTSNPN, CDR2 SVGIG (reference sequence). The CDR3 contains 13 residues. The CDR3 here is CAWSAMGPTEAFF. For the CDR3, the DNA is TGTGCCTGGAGTGCCATGGGACCTACTGAAGCTTTCTTT.

The CDR3 reads CASSSDYEGTGELFF. In nucleotides, the CDR3 is TGTGCCAGCAGTTCTGACTACGAGGGGACCGGGGAGCTGTTTTTT. V is TRBV5-6 and J is TRBJ2-2; D could derive from TRBD1 or TRBD2 (5 bases each). With 5 bases removed from V and 5 bases from J, the gap between germline ends came to 16 bases. This CDR3 has 15 residues. Germline CDR1 reads SGHDT; CDR2 reads YYEEEE.